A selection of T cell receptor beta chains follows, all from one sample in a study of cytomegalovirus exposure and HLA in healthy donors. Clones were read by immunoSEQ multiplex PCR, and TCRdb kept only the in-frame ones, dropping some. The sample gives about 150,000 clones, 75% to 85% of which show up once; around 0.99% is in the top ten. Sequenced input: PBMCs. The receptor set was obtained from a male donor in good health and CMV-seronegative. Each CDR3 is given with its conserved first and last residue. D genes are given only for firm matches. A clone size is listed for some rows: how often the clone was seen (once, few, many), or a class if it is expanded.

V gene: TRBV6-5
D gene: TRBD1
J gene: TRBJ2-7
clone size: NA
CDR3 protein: CASSYQQGRPYEQYF
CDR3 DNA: TGTGCCAGCAGTTACCAACAGGGGAGACCCTACGAGCAGTACTTC

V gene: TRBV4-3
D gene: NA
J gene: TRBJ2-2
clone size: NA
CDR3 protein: CASRNLGANTGELFF
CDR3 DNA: TGCGCCAGCAGGAATTTAGGAGCGAACACCGGGGAGCTGTTTTTT

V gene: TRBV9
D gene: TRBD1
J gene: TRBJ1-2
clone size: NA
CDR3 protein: CASSPRQGDYYGYTF
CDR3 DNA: TGTGCCAGCAGCCCCAGACAGGGAGATTACTATGGCTACACCTTC

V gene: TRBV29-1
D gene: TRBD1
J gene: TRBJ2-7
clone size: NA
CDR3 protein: CSVGTVYEQYF
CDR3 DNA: TGCAGCGTGGGGACAGTCTACGAGCAGTACTTC

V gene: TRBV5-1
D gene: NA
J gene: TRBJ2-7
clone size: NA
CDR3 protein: CASSRPGRLWQYF
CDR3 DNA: TGCGCCAGCAGCCGACCGGGTCGTCTGTGGCAGTACTTC

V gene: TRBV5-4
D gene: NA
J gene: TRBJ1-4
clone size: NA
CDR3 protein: CASSLGGAVNEKLFF
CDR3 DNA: TGTGCCAGCAGCTTGGGCGGGGCAGTGAATGAAAAACTGTTTTTT

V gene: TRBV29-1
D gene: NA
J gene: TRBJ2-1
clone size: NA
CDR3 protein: CSVDPSDNNEQFF
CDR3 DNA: TGCAGCGTTGATCCTAGCGATAACAATGAGCAGTTCTTC

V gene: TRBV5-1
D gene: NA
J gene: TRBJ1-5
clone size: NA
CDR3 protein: CASSLGGGNQPQHF
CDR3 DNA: TGCGCCAGCAGCTTGGGCGGGGGCAATCAGCCCCAGCATTTT

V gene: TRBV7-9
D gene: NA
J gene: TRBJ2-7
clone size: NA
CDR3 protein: CASRQGTYEQYF
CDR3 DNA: TGTGCCAGCAGACAGGGCACCTACGAGCAGTACTTC

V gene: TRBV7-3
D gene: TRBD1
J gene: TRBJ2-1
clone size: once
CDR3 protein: CASSSGQGDYNEQFF
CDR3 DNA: TGTGCCAGCAGCTCGGGACAGGGTGATTACAATGAGCAGTTCTTC

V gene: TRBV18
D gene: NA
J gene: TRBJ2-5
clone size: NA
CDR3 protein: CASSPPGDISQETQYF
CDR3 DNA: TGTGCCAGCTCACCACCGGGGGACATATCCCAAGAGACCCAGTACTTC

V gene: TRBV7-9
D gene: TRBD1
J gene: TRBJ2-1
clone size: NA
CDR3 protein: CASSLAGTAIPGQFF
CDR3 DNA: TGTGCCAGCAGCTTAGCTGGGACAGCTATTCCGGGGCAGTTCTTC

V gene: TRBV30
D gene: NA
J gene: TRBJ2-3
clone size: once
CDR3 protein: CAWSHTDTQYF
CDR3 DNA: TGTGCCTGGAGCCACACAGATACGCAGTATTTT

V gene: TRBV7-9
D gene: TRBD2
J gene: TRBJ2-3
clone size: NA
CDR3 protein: CASSWLAGVTDTQYF
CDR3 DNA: TGTGCCAGCAGCTGGCTAGCGGGGGTCACAGATACGCAGTATTTT

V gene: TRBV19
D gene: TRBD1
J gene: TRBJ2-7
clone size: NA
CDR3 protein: CATDGQGAGEQYF
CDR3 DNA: TGTGCCACCGACGGACAGGGGGCGGGAGAGCAGTACTTC

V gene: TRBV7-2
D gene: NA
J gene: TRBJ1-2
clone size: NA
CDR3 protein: CASSLGTAFVRGYTF
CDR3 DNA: TGTGCCAGCAGCTTAGGGACAGCCTTTGTACGAGGCTACACCTTC

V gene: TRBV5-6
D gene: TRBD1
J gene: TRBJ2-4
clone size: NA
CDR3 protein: CVSSSLQGAYIQYF
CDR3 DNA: TGTGTCAGCAGCTCCCTCCAGGGGGCCTACATTCAGTACTTC

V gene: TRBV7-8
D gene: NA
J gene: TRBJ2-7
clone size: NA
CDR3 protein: CASSSGQKVSYEQYF
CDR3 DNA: TGTGCCAGCAGCTCGGGACAAAAAGTTTCCTACGAGCAGTACTTC

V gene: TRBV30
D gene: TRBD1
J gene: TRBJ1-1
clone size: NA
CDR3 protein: CAFAGGWHTEAFF
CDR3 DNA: TGTGCCTTCGCAGGGGGCTGGCACACTGAAGCTTTCTTT

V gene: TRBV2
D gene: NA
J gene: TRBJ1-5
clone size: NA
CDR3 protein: CASSEKGPNQPQHF
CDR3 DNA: TGTGCCAGCAGTGAAAAGGGGCCCAATCAGCCCCAGCATTTT

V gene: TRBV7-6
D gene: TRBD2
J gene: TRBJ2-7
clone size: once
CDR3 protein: CASSSLTSGGAGEQYF
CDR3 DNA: TGTGCCAGCAGCTCTTTGACTAGCGGGGGGGCGGGAGAGCAGTACTTC

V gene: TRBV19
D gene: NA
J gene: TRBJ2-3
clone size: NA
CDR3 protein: CASSSGAGTDTQYF
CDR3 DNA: TGTGCCAGTAGTTCAGGGGCGGGCACAGATACGCAGTATTTT

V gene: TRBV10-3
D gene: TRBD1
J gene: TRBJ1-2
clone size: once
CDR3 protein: CAISQGQGHYGYTF
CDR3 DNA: TGTGCCATCAGTCAGGGACAGGGGCACTATGGCTACACCTTC

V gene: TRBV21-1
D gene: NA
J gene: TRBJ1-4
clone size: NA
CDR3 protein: CASSKGVTNEKLFF
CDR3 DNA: TGTGCCAGCAGCAAAGGAGTTACTAATGAAAAACTGTTTTTT

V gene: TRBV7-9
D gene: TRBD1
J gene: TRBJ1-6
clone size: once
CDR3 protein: CASSFLQGGSPLHF
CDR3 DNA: TGTGCCAGCAGCTTTTTACAGGGGGGTTCACCCCTCCACTTT

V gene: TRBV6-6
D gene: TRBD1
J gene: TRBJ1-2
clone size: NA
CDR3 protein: CAITSPGQGYGYTF
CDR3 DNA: TGTGCCATCACTTCTCCGGGACAGGGCTATGGCTACACCTTC

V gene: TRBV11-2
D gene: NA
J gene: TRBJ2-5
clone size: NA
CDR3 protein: CASSYTTSGETQYF
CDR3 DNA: TGTGCCAGCAGCTATACGACTAGTGGAGAGACCCAGTACTTC

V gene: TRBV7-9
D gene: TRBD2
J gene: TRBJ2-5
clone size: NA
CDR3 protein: CASSSGTTQETQYF
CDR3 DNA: TGTGCCAGCAGCTCCGGGACTACACAAGAGACCCAGTACTTC

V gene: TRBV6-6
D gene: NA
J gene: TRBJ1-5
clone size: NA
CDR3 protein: CASSTPGRGNQPQHF
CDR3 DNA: TGTGCCAGCAGTACCCCAGGGCGAGGCAATCAGCCCCAGCATTTT

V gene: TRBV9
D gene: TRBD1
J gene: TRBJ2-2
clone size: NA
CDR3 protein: CASSVAGQGAVTGELFF
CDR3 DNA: TGTGCCAGCAGCGTAGCGGGACAGGGGGCAGTCACCGGGGAGCTGTTTTTT

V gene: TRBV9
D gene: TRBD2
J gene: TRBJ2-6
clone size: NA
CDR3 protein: CASSNGGGLGANVLTF
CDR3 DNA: TGTGCCAGCAGCAACGGGGGGGGGCTTGGGGCCAACGTCCTGACTTTC

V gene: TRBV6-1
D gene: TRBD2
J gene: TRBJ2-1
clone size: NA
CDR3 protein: CASSELAGGPHEQFF
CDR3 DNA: TGTGCCAGCAGTGAACTAGCGGGGGGGCCCCATGAGCAGTTCTTC

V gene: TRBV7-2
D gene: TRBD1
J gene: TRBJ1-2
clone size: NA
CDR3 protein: CASSRTGTSYGYTF
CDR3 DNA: TGTGCCAGCAGCCGGACAGGGACTTCTTATGGCTACACCTTC

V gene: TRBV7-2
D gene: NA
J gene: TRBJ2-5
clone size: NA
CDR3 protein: CASSLVGAGVETQYF
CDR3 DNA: TGTGCCAGCAGCTTGGTGGGGGCGGGGGTGGAGACCCAGTACTTC

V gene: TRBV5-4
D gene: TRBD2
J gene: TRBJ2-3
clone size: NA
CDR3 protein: CASSLRTSGSTDTQYF
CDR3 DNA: TGTGCCAGCAGCCTACGGACTAGCGGGTCTACAGATACGCAGTATTTT

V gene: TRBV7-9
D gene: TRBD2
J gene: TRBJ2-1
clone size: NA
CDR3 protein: CASSPQRGAYNEQFF
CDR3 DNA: TGTGCCAGCAGCCCCCAGCGGGGGGCATACAATGAGCAGTTCTTC

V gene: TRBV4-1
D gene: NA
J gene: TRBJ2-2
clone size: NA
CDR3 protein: CASSPKGGGSQDTGELFF
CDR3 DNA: TGCGCCAGCAGCCCGAAAGGGGGGGGGTCCCAGGACACCGGGGAGCTGTTTTTT

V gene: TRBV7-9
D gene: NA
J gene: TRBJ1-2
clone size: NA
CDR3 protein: CASSEIGGGAGYGYTF
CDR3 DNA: TGTGCCAGCAGCGAAATAGGGGGGGGCGCTGGCTATGGCTACACCTTC

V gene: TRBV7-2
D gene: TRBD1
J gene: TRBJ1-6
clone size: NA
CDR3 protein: CASSLQAQGAGSPLHF
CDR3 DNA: TGTGCCAGCAGCCTTCAAGCACAGGGGGCGGGATCACCCCTCCACTTT

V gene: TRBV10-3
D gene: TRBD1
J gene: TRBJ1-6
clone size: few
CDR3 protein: CAIRAGTGGGSPLHF
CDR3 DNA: TGTGCCATCAGGGCGGGGACAGGGGGCGGTTCACCCCTCCACTTT

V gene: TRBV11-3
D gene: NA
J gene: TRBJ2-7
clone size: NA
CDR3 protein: CASSLGGQGWNEQYF
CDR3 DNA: TGTGCCAGCAGCCTGGGGGGGCAGGGTTGGAACGAGCAGTACTTC

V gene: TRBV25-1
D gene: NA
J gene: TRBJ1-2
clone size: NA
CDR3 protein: CASSFGLMDYGYTF
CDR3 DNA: TGTGCCAGCAGCTTTGGACTGATGGACTATGGCTACACCTTC